This T cell receptor beta chain was documented in a study of patients and donors after allogeneic stem cell transplantation. MiXCR, applied by TCRdb to the RT-PCR reads, yields one record per CDR3 protein. The sample holds roughly 250,000 distinct CDR3 sequences, 14% seen once. The germline gives CDR1 SGHDN, CDR2 FVKESK. CDR3 length: 15 amino acids. V dropped 2 bases and J dropped 6 bases, with 11 bases sitting between them. The sample consisted of blood, either unsorted or a sorted T cell fraction (not recorded which). This receptor was obtained from a human donor who was either an allogeneic HSCT recipient or a stem cell or donor lymphocyte infusion donor (not recorded which). It is not recorded whose cells these are; they may come from a transplant donor. The rearrangement uses TRBV14 and TRBJ1-6, with D unresolved. The CDR3 coding sequence is TGTGCCAGCAGCCAACTGTACGGATTTAATTCACCCCTCCACTTT. It translates to CASSQLYGFNSPLHF. The whole variable domain, remainder taken from reference TRBV14 and TRBJ1-6, is EAGVTQFPSHSVIEKGQTVTLRCDPISGHDNLYWYRRVMGKEIKFLLHFVKESKQDESGMPNNRFLAERTGGTYSTLKVQPAELEDSGVYFCASSQLYGFNSPLHFGNGTRLTVT.